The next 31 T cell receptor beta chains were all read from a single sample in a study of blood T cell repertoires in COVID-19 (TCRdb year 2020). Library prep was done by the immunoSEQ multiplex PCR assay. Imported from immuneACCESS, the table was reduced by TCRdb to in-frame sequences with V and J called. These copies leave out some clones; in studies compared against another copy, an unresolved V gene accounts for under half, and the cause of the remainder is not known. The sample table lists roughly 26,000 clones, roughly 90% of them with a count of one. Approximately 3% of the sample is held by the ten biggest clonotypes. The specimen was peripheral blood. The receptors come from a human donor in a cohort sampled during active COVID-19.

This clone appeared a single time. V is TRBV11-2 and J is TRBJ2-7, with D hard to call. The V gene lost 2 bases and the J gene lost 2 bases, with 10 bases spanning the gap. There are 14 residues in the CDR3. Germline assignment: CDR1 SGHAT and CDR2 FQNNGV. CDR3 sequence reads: CASSLPSRPYEQYV. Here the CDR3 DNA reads TGTGCCAGCAGCTTACCGTCCAGGCCCTACGAGCAGTACGTC.

CDR3 amino acids: CASSRGQSEAFF. CDR3 coding DNA: TGTGCCAGCAGCAGGGGACAGTCTGAAGCTTTCTTT. The V gene is TRBV5-6, the J gene TRBJ1-1, with 7 bases aligning to TRBD1. V gave up 4 bases and J gave up 6 bases; unmatched junction bases: 3. The length of the CDR3 is 12 residues. Per the germline V gene, CDR1 is SGHDT and CDR2 is YYEEEE.

The CDR3 DNA sequence: TGTGCCAGCAGCGTAGGACAGGCGGTCACTGAAGCTTTCTTT. Residues: CASSVGQAVTEAFF. This sequence joins TRBV9 and TRBJ1-1; TRBD1 is a possible D gene (6 bases). V dropped 0 bases and J dropped 4 bases, with 10 bases sitting between them. The CDR3 consists of 14 residues. In germline, CDR1 is SGDLS, CDR2 YYNGEE. Looking up the rest from reference TRBV9 and TRBJ1-1 gives the full variable domain: DSGVTQTPKHLITATGQRVTLRCSPRSGDLSVYWYQQSLDQGLQFLIQYYNGEERAKGNILERFSAQQFPDLHSELNLSSLELGDSALYFCASSVGQAVTEAFFGQGTRLTVV.

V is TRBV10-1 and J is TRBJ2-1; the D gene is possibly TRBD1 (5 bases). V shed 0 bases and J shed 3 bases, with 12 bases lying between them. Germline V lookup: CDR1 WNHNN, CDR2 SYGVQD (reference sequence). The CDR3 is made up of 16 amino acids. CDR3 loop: CASSESPRAGYNEQFF. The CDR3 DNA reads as TGCGCCAGCAGTGAGTCGCCCAGGGCCGGCTACAATGAGCAGTTCTTC.

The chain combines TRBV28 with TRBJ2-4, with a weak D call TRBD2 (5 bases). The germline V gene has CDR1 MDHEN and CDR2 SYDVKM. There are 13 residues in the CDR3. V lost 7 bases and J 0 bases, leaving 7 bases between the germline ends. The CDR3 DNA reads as TGTGCCAGCACGGGATTAGCCAAAAACATTCAGTACTTC. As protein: CASTGLAKNIQYF.

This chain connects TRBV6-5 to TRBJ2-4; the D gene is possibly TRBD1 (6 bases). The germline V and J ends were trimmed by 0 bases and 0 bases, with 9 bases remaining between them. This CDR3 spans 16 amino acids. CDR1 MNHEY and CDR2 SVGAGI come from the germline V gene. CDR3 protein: CASSYSGARAKNIQYF. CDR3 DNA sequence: TGTGCCAGCAGTTACTCGGGGGCGAGAGCCAAAAACATTCAGTACTTC.

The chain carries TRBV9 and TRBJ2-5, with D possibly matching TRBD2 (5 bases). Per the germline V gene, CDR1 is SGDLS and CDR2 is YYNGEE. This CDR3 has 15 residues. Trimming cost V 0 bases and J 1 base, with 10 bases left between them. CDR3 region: CASSVAGSLQETQYF. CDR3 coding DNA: TGTGCCAGCAGCGTAGCTGGGAGCCTCCAAGAGACCCAGTACTTC.

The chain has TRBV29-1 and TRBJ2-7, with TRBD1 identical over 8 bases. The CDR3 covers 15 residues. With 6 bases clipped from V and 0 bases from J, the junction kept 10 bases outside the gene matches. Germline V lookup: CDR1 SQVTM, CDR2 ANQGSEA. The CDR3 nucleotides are TGCAGCGTCATCCTTGGACAGGGCTTCTCCTACGAGCAGTACTTC. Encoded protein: CSVILGQGFSYEQYF.

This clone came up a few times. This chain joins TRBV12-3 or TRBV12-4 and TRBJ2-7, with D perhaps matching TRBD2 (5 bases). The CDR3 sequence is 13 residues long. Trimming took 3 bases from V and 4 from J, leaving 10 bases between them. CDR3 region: CASSLASPYEQYF. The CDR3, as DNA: TGTGCCAGCAGTTTGGCTAGCCCGTACGAGCAGTACTTC.

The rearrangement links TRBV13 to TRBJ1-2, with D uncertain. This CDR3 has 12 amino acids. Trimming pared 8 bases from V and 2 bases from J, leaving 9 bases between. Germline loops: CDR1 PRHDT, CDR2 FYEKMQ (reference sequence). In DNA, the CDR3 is TGTGCCAGCCGCCGAGAAAACTATGGCTACACCTTC. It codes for CASRRENYGYTF.

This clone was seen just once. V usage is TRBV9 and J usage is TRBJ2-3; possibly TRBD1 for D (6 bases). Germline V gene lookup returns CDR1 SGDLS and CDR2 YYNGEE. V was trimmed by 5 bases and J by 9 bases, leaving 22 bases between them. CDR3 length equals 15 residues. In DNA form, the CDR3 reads TGTGCCAGCAGTCGTCGGGACACCCCAGAGGGCACGCAGTATTTT. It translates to CASSRRDTPEGTQYF.

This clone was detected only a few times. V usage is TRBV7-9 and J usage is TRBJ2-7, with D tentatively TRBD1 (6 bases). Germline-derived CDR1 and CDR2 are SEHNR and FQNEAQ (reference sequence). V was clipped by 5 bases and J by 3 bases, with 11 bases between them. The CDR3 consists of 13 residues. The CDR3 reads CASSLPRGYEQYF. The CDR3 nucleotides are TGTGCCAGCAGCCTTCCCAGGGGCTACGAGCAGTACTTC.

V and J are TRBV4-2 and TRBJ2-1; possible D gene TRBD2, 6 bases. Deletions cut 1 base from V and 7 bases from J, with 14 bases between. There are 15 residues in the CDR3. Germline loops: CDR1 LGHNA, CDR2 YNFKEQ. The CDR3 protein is CASSQGGTGLNEQFF. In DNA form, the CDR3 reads TGTGCCAGCAGCCAAGGGGGGACTGGCCTTAATGAGCAGTTCTTC.

CDR3 bases: TGTGCCAGCAGTTCATCCGGGAACGCCCGGGCGGAGCAGTTCTTC. Amino acid sequence: CASSSSGNARAEQFF. The gene calls are TRBV6-5 and TRBJ2-1, with a tentative D call TRBD2 (5 bases). The V gene's germline CDR1 is MNHEY and CDR2 SVGAGI. CDR3 length: 15 residues. The V end lost 4 bases, the J end lost 10 bases, and 20 bases lay between the germline ends.

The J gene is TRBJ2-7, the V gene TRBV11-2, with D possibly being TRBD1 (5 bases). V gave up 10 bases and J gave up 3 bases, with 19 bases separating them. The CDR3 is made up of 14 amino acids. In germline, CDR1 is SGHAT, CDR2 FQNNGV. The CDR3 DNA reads TGTGCCACCTCAACAGGCCTCGGCAGCTACGAGCAGTACGTC. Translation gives CATSTGLGSYEQYV.

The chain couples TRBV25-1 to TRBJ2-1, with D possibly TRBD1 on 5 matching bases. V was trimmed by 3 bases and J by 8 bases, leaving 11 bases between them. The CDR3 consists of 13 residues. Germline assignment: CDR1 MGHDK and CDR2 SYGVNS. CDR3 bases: TGTGCCAGCAGTGAGGTAAAGGGGCATGAGCAGTTCTTC. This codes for CASSEVKGHEQFF. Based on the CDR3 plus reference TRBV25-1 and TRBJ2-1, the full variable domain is EADIYQTPRYLVIGTGKKITLECSQTMGHDKMYWYQQDPGMELHLIHYSYGVNSTEKGDLSSESTVSRIRTEHFPLTLESARPSHTSQYLCASSEVKGHEQFFGPGTRLTVL.

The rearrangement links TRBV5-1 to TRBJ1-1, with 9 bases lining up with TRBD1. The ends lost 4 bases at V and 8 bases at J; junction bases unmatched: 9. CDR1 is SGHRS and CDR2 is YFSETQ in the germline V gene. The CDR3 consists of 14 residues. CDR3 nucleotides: TGCGCCAGCAGCCAGACAGGGGGTCCCTTGGAAGCTTTCTTT. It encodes CASSQTGGPLEAFF.

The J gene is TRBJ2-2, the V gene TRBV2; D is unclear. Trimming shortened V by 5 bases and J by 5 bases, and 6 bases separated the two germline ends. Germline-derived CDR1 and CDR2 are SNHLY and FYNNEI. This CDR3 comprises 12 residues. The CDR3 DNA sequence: TGTGCCAGCAGTATAGAAACCGGGGAGCTGTTTTTT. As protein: CASSIETGELFF.

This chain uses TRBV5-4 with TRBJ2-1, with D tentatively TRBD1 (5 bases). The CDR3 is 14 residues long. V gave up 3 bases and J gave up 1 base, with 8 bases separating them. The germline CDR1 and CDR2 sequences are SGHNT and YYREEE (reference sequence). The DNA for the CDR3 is TGTGCCAGCAGCTGGGGCCCTTCCTACAATGAGCAGTTCTTC. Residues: CASSWGPSYNEQFF.

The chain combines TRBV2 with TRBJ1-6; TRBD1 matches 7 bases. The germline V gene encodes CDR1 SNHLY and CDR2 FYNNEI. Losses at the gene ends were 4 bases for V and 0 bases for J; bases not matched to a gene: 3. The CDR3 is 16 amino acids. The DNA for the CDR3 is TGTGCCAGCAGTGGACAGGGAAACTCCTATAATTCACCCCTCCACTTT. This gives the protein CASSGQGNSYNSPLHF.

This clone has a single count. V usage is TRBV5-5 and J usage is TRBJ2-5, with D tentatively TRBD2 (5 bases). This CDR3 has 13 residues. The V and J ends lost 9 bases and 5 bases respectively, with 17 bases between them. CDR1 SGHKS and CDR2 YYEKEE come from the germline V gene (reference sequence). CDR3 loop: CATTPGYGETQYF. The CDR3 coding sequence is TGTGCCACCACGCCGGGGTACGGGGAGACCCAGTACTTC.

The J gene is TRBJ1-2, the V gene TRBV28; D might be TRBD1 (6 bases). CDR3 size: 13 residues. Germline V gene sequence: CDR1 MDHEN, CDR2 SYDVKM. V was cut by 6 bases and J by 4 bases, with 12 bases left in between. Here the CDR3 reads CASRTGQSYGYTF. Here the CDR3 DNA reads TGTGCCAGCAGGACGGGACAAAGCTATGGCTACACCTTC.

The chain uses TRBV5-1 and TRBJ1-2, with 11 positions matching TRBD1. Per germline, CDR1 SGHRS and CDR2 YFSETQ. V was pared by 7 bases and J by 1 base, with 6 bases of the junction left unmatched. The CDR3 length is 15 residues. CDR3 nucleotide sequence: TGCGCCAGCTACGGACAGGGGGCGAATAACTATGGCTACACCTTC. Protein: CASYGQGANNYGYTF.

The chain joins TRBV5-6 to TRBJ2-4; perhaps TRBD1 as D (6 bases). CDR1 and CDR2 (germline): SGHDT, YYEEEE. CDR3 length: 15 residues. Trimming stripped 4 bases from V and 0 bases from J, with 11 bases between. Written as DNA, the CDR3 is TGTGCCAGCAGCCGTACAGGGTTAGCCAAAAACATTCAGTACTTC. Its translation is CASSRTGLAKNIQYF.

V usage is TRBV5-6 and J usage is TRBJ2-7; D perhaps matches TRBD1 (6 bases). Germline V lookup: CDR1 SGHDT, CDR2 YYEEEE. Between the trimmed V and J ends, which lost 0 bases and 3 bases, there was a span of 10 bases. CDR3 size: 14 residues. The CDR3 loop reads CASSLGSRGYEQYF. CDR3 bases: TGTGCCAGCAGCTTGGGGTCCAGGGGCTACGAGCAGTACTTC.

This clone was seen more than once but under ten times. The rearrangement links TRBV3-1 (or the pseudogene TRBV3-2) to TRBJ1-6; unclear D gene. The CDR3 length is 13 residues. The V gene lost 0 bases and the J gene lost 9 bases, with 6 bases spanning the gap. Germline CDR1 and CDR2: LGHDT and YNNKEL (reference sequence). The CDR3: CASSQDPRSPLHF. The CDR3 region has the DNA TGTGCCAGCAGCCAAGATCCGCGTTCACCCCTCCACTTT.

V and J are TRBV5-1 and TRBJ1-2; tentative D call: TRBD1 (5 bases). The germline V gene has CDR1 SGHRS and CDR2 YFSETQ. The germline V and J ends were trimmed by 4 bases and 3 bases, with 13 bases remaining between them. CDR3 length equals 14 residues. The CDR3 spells CASSKSTVDYGYTF. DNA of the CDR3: TGCGCCAGCAGCAAATCGACAGTAGACTATGGCTACACCTTC.

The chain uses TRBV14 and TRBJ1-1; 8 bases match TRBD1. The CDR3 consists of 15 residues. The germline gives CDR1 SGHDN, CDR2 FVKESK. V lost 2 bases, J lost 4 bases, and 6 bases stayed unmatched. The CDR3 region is CASSQMRTGGTEAFF. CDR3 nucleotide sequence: TGTGCCAGCAGCCAAATGAGAACAGGGGGCACTGAAGCTTTCTTT.

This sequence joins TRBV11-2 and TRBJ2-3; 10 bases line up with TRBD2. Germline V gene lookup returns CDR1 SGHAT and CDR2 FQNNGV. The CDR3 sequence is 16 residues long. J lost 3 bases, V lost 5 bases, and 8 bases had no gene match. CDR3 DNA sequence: TGTGCCAGCAGCCACAGCGGGGGGGCGGGGACAGATACGCAGTATTTT. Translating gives CASSHSGGAGTDTQYF.

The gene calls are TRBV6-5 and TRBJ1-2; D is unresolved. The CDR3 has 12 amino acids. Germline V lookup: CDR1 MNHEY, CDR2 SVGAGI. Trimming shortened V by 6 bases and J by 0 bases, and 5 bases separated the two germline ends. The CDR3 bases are TGTGCCAGCAGGGGAGCTAACTATGGCTACACCTTC. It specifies CASRGANYGYTF.

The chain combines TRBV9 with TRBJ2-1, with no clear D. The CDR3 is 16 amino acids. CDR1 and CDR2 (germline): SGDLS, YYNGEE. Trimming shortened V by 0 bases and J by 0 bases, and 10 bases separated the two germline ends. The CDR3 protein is CASSVAQRRSYNEQFF. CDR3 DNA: TGTGCCAGCAGCGTAGCGCAGCGCCGCTCCTACAATGAGCAGTTCTTC.